The present TCR beta chain was sequenced within a study of blood T cell repertoires in COVID-19. Study as a whole: Donors in the United States, Italy and Spain gave samples during acute or convalescent COVID-19. Sources were T cells, B-cell-depleted T cells, or PBMCs; the material itself was cDNA or gDNA.

V lost 5 bases and J lost 7, with 12 bases in between. This CDR3 has 14 amino acids. Germline-derived CDR1 and CDR2 are LNHDA and SQIVND (reference sequence). Seattle's enrolled individuals joined amid active infection and were then monitored longitudinally. The repertoire was sequenced with immunoSEQ multiplex PCR; TCRdb's copy has only in-frame clones and lacks some. The sample lists around 280,000 clones; 85% to 90% were seen once. This sequence originates from a woman younger than 45 with COVID-19, enrolled during active disease. The material sequenced was peripheral blood. The chain is built from TRBV19 and TRBJ1-6; perhaps TRBD1 as D (6 bases). The CDR3 DNA follows: TGTGCCAGTAGTGCGGGGGCAGCCAATTCACCCCTCCACTTT. It encodes CASSAGAANSPLHF. The variable domain in full, completed from reference TRBV19 and TRBJ1-6, reads DGGITQSPKYLFRKEGQNVTLSCEQNLNHDAMYWYRQDPGQGLRLIYYSQIVNDFQKGDIAEGYSVSREKKESFPLTVTSAQKNPTAFYLCASSAGAANSPLHFGNGTRLTVT.